This T cell receptor beta chain was found in a study of blood T cell repertoires in COVID-19. Turning to the study itself: Sample material is recorded as cDNA or gDNA derived from T cells, B-cell-depleted T cells, or PBMCs.

CDR1 and CDR2 from the germline V gene are SSHAT and FNYEAQ (reference sequence). This CDR3 spans 12 amino acids. In regard to this clone: The junction does not match germline at one end; this may be a read error.

Assay: immunoSEQ multiplex PCR; the TCRdb copy retains only in-frame clones and omits some. The sample contains about 140,000 clones, 84% of which appear only once. V is TRBV7-7 and J is TRBJ2-1; D gene ambiguous. The clonotype was recovered from a human donor in a cohort sampled during active COVID-19. Sequences were obtained from peripheral blood. CDR3 sequence: CASSLSGGEQFF. CDR3 nucleotide sequence: TGTGCTAGCAGCTTATCAGGTGGTGAGCAGTTCTTC.